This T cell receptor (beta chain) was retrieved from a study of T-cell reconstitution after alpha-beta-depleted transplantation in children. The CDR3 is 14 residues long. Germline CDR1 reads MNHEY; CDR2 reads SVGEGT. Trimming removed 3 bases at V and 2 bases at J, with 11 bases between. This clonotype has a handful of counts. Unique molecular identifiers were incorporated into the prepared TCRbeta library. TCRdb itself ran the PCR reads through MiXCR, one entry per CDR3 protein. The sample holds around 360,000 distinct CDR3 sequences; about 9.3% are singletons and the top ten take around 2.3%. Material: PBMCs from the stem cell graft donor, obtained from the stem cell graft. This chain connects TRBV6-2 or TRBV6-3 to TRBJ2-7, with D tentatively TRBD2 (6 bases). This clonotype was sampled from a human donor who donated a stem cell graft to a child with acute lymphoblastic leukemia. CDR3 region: CASSYGIAAYEQYF. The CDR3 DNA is TGTGCCAGCAGTTATGGGATAGCGGCCTACGAGCAGTACTTC.